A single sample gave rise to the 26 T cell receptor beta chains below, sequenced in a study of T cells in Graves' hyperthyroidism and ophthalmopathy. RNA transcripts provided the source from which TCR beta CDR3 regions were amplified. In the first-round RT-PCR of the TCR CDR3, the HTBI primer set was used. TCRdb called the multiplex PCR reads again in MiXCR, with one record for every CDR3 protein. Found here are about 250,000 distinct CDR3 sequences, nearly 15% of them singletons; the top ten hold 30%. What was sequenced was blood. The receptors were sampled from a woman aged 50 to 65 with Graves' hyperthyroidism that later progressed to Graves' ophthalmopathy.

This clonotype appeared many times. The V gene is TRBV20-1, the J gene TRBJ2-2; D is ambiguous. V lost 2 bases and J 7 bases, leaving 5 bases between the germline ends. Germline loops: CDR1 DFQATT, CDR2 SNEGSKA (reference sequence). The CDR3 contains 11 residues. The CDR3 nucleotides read TGCAGTGCTAGAAGTTTCGGGGAGCTGTTTTTT. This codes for CSARSFGELFF.

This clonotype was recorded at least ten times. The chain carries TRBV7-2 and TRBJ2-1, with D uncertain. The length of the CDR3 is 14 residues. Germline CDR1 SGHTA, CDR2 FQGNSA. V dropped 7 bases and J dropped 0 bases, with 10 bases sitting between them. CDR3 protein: CASTLDSSYNEQFF. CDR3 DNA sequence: TGTGCCAGCACTTTGGATTCCTCCTACAATGAGCAGTTCTTC.

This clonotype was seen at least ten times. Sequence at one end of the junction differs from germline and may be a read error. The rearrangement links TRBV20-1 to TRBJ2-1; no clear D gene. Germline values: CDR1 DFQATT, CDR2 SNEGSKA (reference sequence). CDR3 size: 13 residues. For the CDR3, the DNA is TGCAGTGCCAGAGATACCCGGGTCAATGAGCAGTTCTTC. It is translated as CSARDTRVNEQFF.

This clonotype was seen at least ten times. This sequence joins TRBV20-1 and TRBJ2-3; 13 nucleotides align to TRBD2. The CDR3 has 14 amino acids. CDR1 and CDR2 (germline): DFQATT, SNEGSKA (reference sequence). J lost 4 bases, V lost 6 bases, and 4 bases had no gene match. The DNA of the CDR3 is TGCAGTGCCACCGGACTAGCGGGAGCAGATACGCAGTATTTT. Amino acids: CSATGLAGADTQYF.

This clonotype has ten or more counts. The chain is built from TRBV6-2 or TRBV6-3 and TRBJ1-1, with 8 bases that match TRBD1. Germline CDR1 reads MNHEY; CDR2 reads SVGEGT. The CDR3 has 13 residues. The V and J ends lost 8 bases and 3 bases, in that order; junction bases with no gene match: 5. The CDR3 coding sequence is TGTGCCAGCGGTTCGACAGGGGACACTGAAGCTTTCTTT. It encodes CASGSTGDTEAFF.

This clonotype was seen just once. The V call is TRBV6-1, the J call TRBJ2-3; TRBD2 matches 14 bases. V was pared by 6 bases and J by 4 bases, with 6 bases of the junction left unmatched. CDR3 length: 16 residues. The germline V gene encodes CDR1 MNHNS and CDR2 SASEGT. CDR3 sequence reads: CASRAGTSGRPDTQYF. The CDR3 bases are TGTGCCAGCAGGGCCGGGACTAGCGGGAGACCAGATACGCAGTATTTT.

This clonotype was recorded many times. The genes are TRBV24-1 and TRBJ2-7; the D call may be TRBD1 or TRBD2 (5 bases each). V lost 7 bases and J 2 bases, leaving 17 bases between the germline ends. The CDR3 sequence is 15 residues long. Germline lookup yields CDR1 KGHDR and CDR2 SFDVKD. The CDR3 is CATSPEGTGTYEQYF. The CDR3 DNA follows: TGTGCCACCAGCCCCGAGGGGACCGGGACCTACGAGCAGTACTTC.

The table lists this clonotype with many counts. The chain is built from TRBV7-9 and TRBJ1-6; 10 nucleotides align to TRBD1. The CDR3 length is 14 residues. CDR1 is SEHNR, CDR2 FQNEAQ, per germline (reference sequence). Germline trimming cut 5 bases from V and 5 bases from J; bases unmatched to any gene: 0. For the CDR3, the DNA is TGTGCCAGCAGCGGGACAGGGGATAATTCACCCCTCCACTTT. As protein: CASSGTGDNSPLHF.

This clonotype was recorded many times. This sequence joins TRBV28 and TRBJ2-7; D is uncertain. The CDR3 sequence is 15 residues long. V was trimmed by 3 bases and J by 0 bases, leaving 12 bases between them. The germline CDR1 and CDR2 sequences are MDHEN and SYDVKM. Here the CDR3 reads CASSFGFWFSYEQYF. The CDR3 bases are TGTGCCAGCAGTTTTGGGTTCTGGTTCTCCTACGAGCAGTACTTC.

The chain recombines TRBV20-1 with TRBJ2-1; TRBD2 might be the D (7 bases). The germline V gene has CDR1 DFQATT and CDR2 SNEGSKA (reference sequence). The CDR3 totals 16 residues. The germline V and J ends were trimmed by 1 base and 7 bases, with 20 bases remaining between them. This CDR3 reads CSARGGGRDGYNEQFF. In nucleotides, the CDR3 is TGCAGTGCTAGAGGCGGGGGCCGGGACGGATATAATGAGCAGTTCTTC.

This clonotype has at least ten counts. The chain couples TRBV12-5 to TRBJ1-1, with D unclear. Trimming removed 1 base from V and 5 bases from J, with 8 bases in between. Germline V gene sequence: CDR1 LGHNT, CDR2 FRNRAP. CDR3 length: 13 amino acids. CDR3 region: CASGLGQQTEAFF. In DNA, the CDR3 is TGTGCTAGTGGTTTGGGGCAACAGACTGAAGCTTTCTTT.

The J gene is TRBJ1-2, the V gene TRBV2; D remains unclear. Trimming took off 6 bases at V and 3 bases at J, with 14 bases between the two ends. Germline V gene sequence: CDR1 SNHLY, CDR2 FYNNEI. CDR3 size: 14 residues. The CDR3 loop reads CASSLPWPDYGYTF. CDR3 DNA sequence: TGTGCCAGCAGCCTACCCTGGCCTGACTATGGCTACACCTTC.

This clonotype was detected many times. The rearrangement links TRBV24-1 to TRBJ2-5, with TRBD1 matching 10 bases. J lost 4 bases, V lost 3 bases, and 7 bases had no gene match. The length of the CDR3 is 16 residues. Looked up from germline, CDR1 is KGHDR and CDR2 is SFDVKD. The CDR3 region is CATSDRPGQGRETQYF. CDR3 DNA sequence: TGTGCCACCAGTGATCGACCGGGACAGGGGCGAGAGACCCAGTACTTC.

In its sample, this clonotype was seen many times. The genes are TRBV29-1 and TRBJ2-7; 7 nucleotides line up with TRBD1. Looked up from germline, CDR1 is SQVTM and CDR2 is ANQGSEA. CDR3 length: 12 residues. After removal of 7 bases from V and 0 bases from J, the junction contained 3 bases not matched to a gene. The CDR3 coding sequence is TGCAGCGCCGGGACAGCCTCCTACGAGCAGTACTTC. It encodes CSAGTASYEQYF.

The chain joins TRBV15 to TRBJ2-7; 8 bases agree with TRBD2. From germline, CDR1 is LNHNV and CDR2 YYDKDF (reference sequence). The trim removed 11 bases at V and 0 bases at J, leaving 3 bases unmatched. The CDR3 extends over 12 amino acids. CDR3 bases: TGTGCCGTTACTAGCGGCTCCTACGAGCAGTACTTC. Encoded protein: CAVTSGSYEQYF.

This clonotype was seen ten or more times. CDR3: CASSLLGRADTQYF. The CDR3 coding sequence is TGCGCCAGCAGCTTGCTCGGGAGGGCAGATACGCAGTATTTT. The chain has TRBV5-1 and TRBJ2-3, with TRBD2 matching 8 bases. Per the germline V gene, CDR1 is SGHRS and CDR2 is YFSETQ. Trimming took 1 base from V and 4 from J; bases not matched to a gene: 2. The CDR3 spans 14 residues.

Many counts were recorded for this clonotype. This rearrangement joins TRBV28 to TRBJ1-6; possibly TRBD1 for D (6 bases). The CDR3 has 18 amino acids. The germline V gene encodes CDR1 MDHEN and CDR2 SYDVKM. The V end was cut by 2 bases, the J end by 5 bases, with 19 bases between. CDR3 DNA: TGTGCCAGCAGTTTACAATTTTCTAGGAGGACAGATAATTCACCCCTCCACTTT. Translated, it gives CASSLQFSRRTDNSPLHF.

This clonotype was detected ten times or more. The CDR3: CASSPTGYSYEQYF. The DNA of the CDR3 is TGTGCCAGCAGCCCGACAGGGTACTCCTACGAGCAGTACTTC. This chain uses TRBV7-8 with TRBJ2-7, with 7 bases that match TRBD1. The CDR3 extends over 14 amino acids. Trimming cost V 5 bases and J 0 bases; bases outside gene matches: 4. Germline CDR1 is SGHVS and CDR2 is FQNEAQ.

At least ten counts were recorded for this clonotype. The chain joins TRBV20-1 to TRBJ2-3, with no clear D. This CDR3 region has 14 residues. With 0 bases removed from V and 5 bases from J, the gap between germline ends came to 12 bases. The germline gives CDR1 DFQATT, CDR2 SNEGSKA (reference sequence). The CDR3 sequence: CSARESWRKDTQYF. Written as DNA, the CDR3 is TGCAGTGCTAGAGAATCGTGGAGAAAAGATACGCAGTATTTT.

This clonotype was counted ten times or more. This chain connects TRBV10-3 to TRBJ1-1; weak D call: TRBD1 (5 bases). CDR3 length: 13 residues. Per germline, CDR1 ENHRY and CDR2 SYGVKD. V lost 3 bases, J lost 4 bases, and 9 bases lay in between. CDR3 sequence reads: CAISDSGTTEAFF. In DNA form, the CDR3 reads TGTGCCATCAGTGATTCGGGGACCACTGAAGCTTTCTTT.

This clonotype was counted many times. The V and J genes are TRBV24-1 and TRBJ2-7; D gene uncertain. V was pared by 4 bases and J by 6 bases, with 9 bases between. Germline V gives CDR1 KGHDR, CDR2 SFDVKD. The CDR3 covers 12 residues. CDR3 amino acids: CATSEKGLEQYF. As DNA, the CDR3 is TGTGCCACCAGTGAAAAAGGGCTCGAGCAGTACTTC.

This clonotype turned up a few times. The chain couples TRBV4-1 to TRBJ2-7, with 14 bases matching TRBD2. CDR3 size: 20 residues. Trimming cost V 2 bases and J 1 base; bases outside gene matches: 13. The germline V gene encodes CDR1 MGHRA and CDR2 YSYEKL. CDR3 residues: CASSQRTSGRYVWRSYEQYF. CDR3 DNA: TGCGCCAGCAGCCAAAGGACTAGCGGGAGGTACGTCTGGAGATCCTACGAGCAGTACTTC.

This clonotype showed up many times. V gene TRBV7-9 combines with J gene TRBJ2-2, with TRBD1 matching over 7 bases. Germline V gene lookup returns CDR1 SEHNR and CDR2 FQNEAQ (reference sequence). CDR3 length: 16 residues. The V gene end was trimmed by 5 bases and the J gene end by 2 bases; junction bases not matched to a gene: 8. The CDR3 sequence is CASSGTGTANTGELFF. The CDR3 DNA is TGTGCCAGCAGCGGGACCGGGACAGCTAACACCGGGGAGCTGTTTTTT.

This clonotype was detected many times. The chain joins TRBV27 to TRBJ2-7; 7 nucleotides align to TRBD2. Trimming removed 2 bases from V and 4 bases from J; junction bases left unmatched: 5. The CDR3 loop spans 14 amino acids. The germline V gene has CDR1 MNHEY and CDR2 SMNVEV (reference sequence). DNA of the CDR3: TGTGCCAGCAGTTTACGGGGGGTTGCGTACGAGCAGTACTTC. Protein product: CASSLRGVAYEQYF.

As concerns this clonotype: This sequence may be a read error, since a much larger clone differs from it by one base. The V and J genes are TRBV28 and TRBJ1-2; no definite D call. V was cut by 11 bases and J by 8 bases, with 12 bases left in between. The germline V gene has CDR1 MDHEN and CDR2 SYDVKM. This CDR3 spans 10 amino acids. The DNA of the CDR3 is TGTGCCGGCGCCCTGAAAGGCTACACCTTC. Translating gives CAGALKGYTF.

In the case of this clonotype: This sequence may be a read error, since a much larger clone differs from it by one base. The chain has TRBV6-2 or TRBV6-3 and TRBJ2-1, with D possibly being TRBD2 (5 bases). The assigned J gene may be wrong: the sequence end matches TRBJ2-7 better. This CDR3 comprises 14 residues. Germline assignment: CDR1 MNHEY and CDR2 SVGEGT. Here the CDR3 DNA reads TGTGCCAGCAGTTACTCGACTATCTGGAATGAGCAGTACTTC. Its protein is CASSYSTIWNEQYF.